The 22 T cell receptor beta chains below all came from one sample that was sequenced in a study of regulatory T cells in long-lasting Graves disease. Specified time point: newly diagnosed GD, antithyroid drugs for less than 3 months. RNA isolated from PBMCs was used to make the TCR library. Construction of the TCR beta libraries employed iRepertoire HTBI primers in conjunction with Arm-PCR of CDR3 regions. TCRdb reprocessed the multiplex PCR reads with MiXCR, giving one entry per CDR3 protein. This table holds some 490,000 distinct CDR3 sequences, 9.5% to 15% found once. The same sample was also used in a study of T cells in Graves' hyperthyroidism and ophthalmopathy.

The source was peripheral blood mononuclear cells (PBMCs), collected at new diagnosis, from a patient treated with antithyroid drugs. Every receptor here comes from a woman aged 25 to 39 with Graves disease.

This clonotype was counted many times. CDR3 DNA: TGTGCCAGCAGCCGCGGGAATACGCAGTATTTT. Amino acids: CASSRGNTQYF. V gene TRBV3-1 combines with J gene TRBJ2-3, with D possibly being TRBD2 (6 bases). V dropped 4 bases and J dropped 7 bases, with 6 bases sitting between them. CDR3 length equals 11 residues. CDR1 and CDR2 (germline): LGHDT, YNNKEL (reference sequence).

This clonotype was counted ten times or more. The gene calls are TRBV12-3 or TRBV12-4 and TRBJ2-3; tentative D call: TRBD2 (5 bases). The ends were cut back, 5 bases at V and 7 bases at J, with 16 bases in the middle. CDR3 length: 14 amino acids. CDR3 in amino acids: CASSRDTDWYTQYF. CDR3 DNA: TGTGCCAGCAGTAGAGACACGGACTGGTATACGCAGTATTTT.

This clonotype was counted at least ten times. The chain employs TRBV10-3 and TRBJ1-6; the match to TRBD1 covers 8 bases. CDR1 is ENHRY, CDR2 SYGVKD, per germline. The J segment lost 9 bases and the V segment lost 3 bases, leaving 10 bases of the junction unmatched. CDR3 length equals 16 residues. CDR3 residues: CAISEVRGRSGSPLHF. The CDR3 nucleotides are TGTGCCATCAGTGAAGTCAGGGGGCGATCTGGTTCACCCCTCCACTTT.

This clonotype was recorded many times. The genes are TRBV28 and TRBJ2-1; 7 nucleotides match TRBD2. Germline V gives CDR1 MDHEN, CDR2 SYDVKM. V was clipped by 3 bases and J by 4 bases; unmatched bases: 9. This CDR3 spans 16 amino acids. This chain's CDR3 is CASSLEFLAVYNEQFF. The CDR3 coding sequence is TGTGCCAGCAGTTTGGAGTTCCTAGCGGTTTACAATGAGCAGTTCTTC.

This sequence joins TRBV6-1 and TRBJ2-7; 7 bases are shared with TRBD1. The CDR3 has 13 residues. V lost 5 bases and J lost 6; bases outside the gene matches: 7. CDR1 is MNHNS and CDR2 is SASEGT in the germline V gene. The CDR3 sequence is CASSKTGLGEQYF. CDR3 DNA sequence: TGTGCCAGCAGTAAGACAGGGCTAGGCGAGCAGTACTTC.

This clonotype was seen repeatedly, ten times or more. The chain employs TRBV19 and TRBJ2-1; 7 positions match TRBD2. With 5 bases clipped from V and 9 bases from J, the junction kept 10 bases outside the gene matches. The CDR3 runs 14 residues. CDR1 and CDR2 from the germline V gene are LNHDA and SQIVND (reference sequence). CDR3 nucleotides: TGTGCCAGTAGTCACGGACTAGTTTATAGTGAGCAGTTCTTC. The encoded protein is CASSHGLVYSEQFF.

This clonotype was picked up a small number of times. The V and J genes are TRBV13 and TRBJ2-5; 10 bases map to TRBD2. The junction had 4 bases not matched to a gene; V was cut back by 3 bases and J by 3 bases. This CDR3 spans 15 amino acids. Germline-derived CDR1 and CDR2 are PRHDT and FYEKMQ (reference sequence). CDR3 loop: CASSFRGLAEETQYF. CDR3 coding DNA: TGTGCCAGCAGCTTTCGCGGACTAGCGGAAGAGACCCAGTACTTC.

The V call is TRBV2, the J call TRBJ2-1; TRBD2 aligns across 12 bases. Per the germline V gene, CDR1 is SNHLY and CDR2 is FYNNEI. V shed 6 bases, J shed 9 bases, and the junction held 9 bases outside the gene matches. The CDR3 has 15 residues. Here the CDR3 reads CASRRSSGRAAEQFF. The CDR3 region has the DNA TGTGCCAGCAGGAGGTCTAGCGGGAGGGCCGCTGAGCAGTTCTTC.

The chain recombines TRBV5-4 with TRBJ1-1; 7 bases agree with TRBD1. V was clipped by 4 bases and J by 5 bases; unmatched bases: 8. This CDR3 contains 14 residues. The germline V gene has CDR1 SGHNT and CDR2 YYREEE (reference sequence). The CDR3 DNA is TGTGCCAGCAGCGCAGCAGGGGGAAGGACTGAAGCTTTCTTT. This gives the protein CASSAAGGRTEAFF.

At least ten counts were recorded for this clonotype. The chain couples TRBV27 to TRBJ1-5, with D uncertain. CDR3 length: 17 amino acids. Germline assignment: CDR1 MNHEY and CDR2 SMNVEV (reference sequence). Trimming stripped 2 bases from V and 0 bases from J, with 14 bases between. The CDR3 DNA sequence: TGTGCCAGCAGTTTAGCTGCGAATCTTGTTAGCAATCAGCCCCAGCATTTT. Amino acid sequence: CASSLAANLVSNQPQHF.

The chain couples TRBV29-1 to TRBJ2-1; no clear D gene. CDR3 length equals 10 residues. From germline, CDR1 is SQVTM and CDR2 ANQGSEA. V was trimmed by 7 bases and J by 5 bases, leaving 6 bases between them. The CDR3 coding sequence is TGCAGCGGAATGGACAATGAGCAGTTCTTC. Translation: CSGMDNEQFF.

Many counts were recorded for this clonotype. The chain combines TRBV3-1 with TRBJ1-2; the match to TRBD1 covers 11 bases. Germline V CDR1 and CDR2: LGHDT, YNNKEL (reference sequence). CDR3 size: 15 residues. Trimming at V came to 5 bases and at J to 4 bases, leaving 6 bases not matched to a gene. This CDR3 is CASSGGQGASYGYTF. The CDR3 DNA follows: TGTGCCAGCAGCGGCGGACAGGGGGCCAGCTATGGCTACACCTTC.

In its sample, this clonotype was seen many times. This sequence joins TRBV28 and TRBJ2-4; D unresolved. This CDR3 has 16 amino acids. Germline V CDR1 and CDR2: MDHEN, SYDVKM. V dropped 2 bases and J dropped 0 bases, with 11 bases sitting between them. CDR3 in DNA: TGTGCCAGCAGTTTAGTCGGAGAGCTAGCCAAAAACATTCAGTACTTC. It yields the protein CASSLVGELAKNIQYF.

V is TRBV4-1 and J is TRBJ2-3; 7 positions agree with TRBD2. CDR1 and CDR2 from the germline V gene are MGHRA and YSYEKL. Germline trimming cut 3 bases from V and 0 bases from J; bases unmatched to any gene: 3. The CDR3 covers 15 residues. The CDR3 here is CASSQRTSSTDTQYF. In nucleotides, the CDR3 is TGCGCCAGCAGCCAGAGGACTAGTAGCACAGATACGCAGTATTTT.

This clonotype has only a few counts. The genes are TRBV10-3 and TRBJ2-7; tentative D call: TRBD2 (6 bases). There are 15 residues in the CDR3. Trimming took 8 bases from V and 2 from J, leaving 19 bases between them. Germline V gene lookup returns CDR1 ENHRY and CDR2 SYGVKD. The CDR3 bases are TGTGCCATCGGAGGGCTCCCCGGAACCACCTACGAGCAGTACTTC. Translating gives CAIGGLPGTTYEQYF.

V gene TRBV5-4 combines with J gene TRBJ2-3; D ambiguous. The CDR3 sequence is 15 residues long. From germline, CDR1 is SGHNT and CDR2 YYREEE (reference sequence). The V end lost 0 bases, the J end lost 3 bases, and 11 bases lay between the germline ends. The CDR3 DNA sequence: TGTGCCAGCAGCTTGGATCCAGCCACGACAGATACGCAGTATTTT. Encoded protein: CASSLDPATTDTQYF.

The rearrangement uses TRBV7-8 and TRBJ1-2, with D hard to call. With 2 bases removed from V and 1 base from J, the gap between germline ends came to 11 bases. Looked up from germline, CDR1 is SGHVS and CDR2 is FQNEAQ. The CDR3 contains 15 residues. CDR3 bases: TGTGCCAGCAGCTTATTAAGCCCAAATAACTATGGCTACACCTTC. Translated: CASSLLSPNNYGYTF.

This clonotype has only a few counts. The chain carries TRBV24-1 and TRBJ2-3, with TRBD2 identical over 11 bases. Losses at the gene ends were 3 bases for V and 6 bases for J; bases not matched to a gene: 7. Looked up from germline, CDR1 is KGHDR and CDR2 is SFDVKD. CDR3 length equals 16 residues. The CDR3 nucleotides read TGTGCCACCAGTGATCGTAGCGGGAGGGTGAAGGATACGCAGTATTTT. It yields the protein CATSDRSGRVKDTQYF.

The CDR3 coding sequence is TGTGCCAGCAGTGGCGGGTACAGCACAGATACGCAGTATTTT. Amino acids: CASSGGYSTDTQYF. The chain couples TRBV2 to TRBJ2-3; possibly TRBD2 for D (5 bases). Trimming shortened V by 4 bases and J by 0 bases, and 8 bases separated the two germline ends. Germline V lookup: CDR1 SNHLY, CDR2 FYNNEI. The CDR3 is 14 residues long.

The V gene is TRBV6-2 or TRBV6-3, the J gene TRBJ2-3; 7 bases line up with TRBD1. CDR3 length: 16 residues. The V and J ends lost 6 bases and 2 bases, in that order; junction bases with no gene match: 11. CDR1 and CDR2 from the germline V gene are MNHEY and SVGEGT. CDR3: CASRETGIKVTDTQYF. The CDR3 nucleotides are TGTGCCAGCAGGGAGACAGGGATAAAGGTCACAGATACGCAGTATTTT.

This clonotype occurred many times. V and J are TRBV28 and TRBJ2-7; D call uncertain. V dropped 6 bases and J dropped 5 bases, with 17 bases sitting between them. This CDR3 has 14 amino acids. Germline V gives CDR1 MDHEN, CDR2 SYDVKM. CDR3 in DNA: TGTGCCAGCAGCGGATCGGGCAAACTCGACGAGCAGTACTTC. This sequence encodes CASSGSGKLDEQYF.

This clonotype was picked up many times. The rearrangement joins TRBV11-2 to TRBJ1-2; D gene uncertain. This CDR3 comprises 16 residues. V was clipped by 1 base and J by 4 bases, with 16 bases between them. Germline V gives CDR1 SGHAT, CDR2 FQNNGV. CDR3 region: CASSLGSRGSFYGYTF. The CDR3 nucleotides are TGTGCCAGCAGCTTAGGGTCCAGAGGCAGTTTCTATGGCTACACCTTC.